This TCR beta chain was profiled in a study of T cells in narcolepsy. Sequenced by immunoSEQ multiplex PCR; TCRdb stores in-frame clones only, minus some. In the table there are 30,000 or so clones, about four fifths of which are singletons. V was trimmed by 7 bases and J by 7 bases, leaving 19 bases between them. Per the germline V gene, CDR1 is SEHNR and CDR2 is FQNEAQ (reference sequence). This CDR3 spans 14 amino acids. The sequence was obtained from a human donor with narcolepsy. The sequencing input was CD45RA- memory CD4+ T cells from PBMCs. The J gene is TRBJ1-1, the V gene TRBV7-9, with TRBD1 as a possible D gene (6 bases). The chain's CDR3 is CASNPTGNLDEAFF. CDR3 DNA: TGTGCCAGCAATCCAACAGGGAACCTGGATGAAGCTTTCTTT.